A single sample is the source of the 10 T cell receptor beta chains below, sequenced in a study of Tregs in tolerant kidney transplant recipients (dated by TCRdb to the late 2010s). Taken with the paper, the label for time point translates to: blood sample drawn before combined kidney and bone marrow transplant. The library was obtained by the immunoSEQ multiplex PCR assay. TCRdb carries this immuneACCESS record with in-frame sequences only. Its versions omit some clonotypes, under half of them owing to an unresolved V gene in the studies checked, with the rest unexplained. For this sample there are 75,000 to 80,000 clones; about 91% appear just once. The ten largest clonotypes hold about 0.34% of the sample. Source: Tregs from blood, taken before the transplant. The origin of the receptors is a human donor who received a combined kidney and bone marrow transplant.

This chain connects TRBV7-2 to TRBJ2-7; D perhaps matches TRBD2 (5 bases). The length of the CDR3 is 15 residues. The V end was cut by 2 bases, the J end by 1 base, with 12 bases between. Looked up from germline, CDR1 is SGHTA and CDR2 is FQGNSA. The CDR3 reads CASSLKLGVSYEQYF. In DNA form, the CDR3 reads TGTGCCAGCAGCTTAAAGCTGGGAGTATCCTACGAGCAGTACTTC. The whole variable domain, remainder taken from reference TRBV7-2 and TRBJ2-7, is GAGVSQSPSNKVTEKGKDVELRCDPISGHTALYWYRQSLGQGLEFLIYFQGNSAPDKSGLPSDRFSAERTGGSVSTLTIQRTQQEDSAVYLCASSLKLGVSYEQYFGPGTRLTVT.

This chain connects TRBV7-9 to TRBJ2-5, with D unclear. V shed 7 bases and J shed 1 base, with 16 bases lying between them. The germline CDR1 and CDR2 sequences are SEHNR and FQNEAQ (reference sequence). This CDR3 spans 15 amino acids. CDR3 loop: CASTSLEARQETQYF. The CDR3 DNA is TGTGCCAGCACCTCCTTGGAAGCCCGCCAAGAGACCCAGTACTTC.

Here the CDR3 reads CASSFPVSGGPGEQYF. CDR3 DNA sequence: TGTGCCAGCAGCTTCCCTGTTTCAGGTGGGCCGGGCGAGCAGTACTTC. The chain employs TRBV5-4 and TRBJ2-7; D is unclear. With 2 bases removed from V and 6 bases from J, the gap between germline ends came to 21 bases. The CDR3 sequence is 16 residues long. Germline V gives CDR1 SGHNT, CDR2 YYREEE (reference sequence).

The CDR3 here is CASSEMGSNQPQHF. CDR3 coding DNA: TGTGCCAGCAGTGAAATGGGTAGCAATCAGCCCCAGCATTTT. The chain employs TRBV25-1 and TRBJ1-5; the D is unclear. The CDR3 contains 14 residues. Deletions cut 2 bases from V and 0 bases from J, with 5 bases between. Germline V gives CDR1 MGHDK, CDR2 SYGVNS.

The V and J genes are TRBV27 and TRBJ2-7; D is undetermined. This CDR3 is 11 amino acids long. V lost 4 bases to trimming and J lost 4 bases, with 5 bases between them. Germline-derived CDR1 and CDR2 are MNHEY and SMNVEV (reference sequence). CDR3 DNA sequence: TGTGCCAGCAGTTCTCGGTACGAGCAGTACTTC. Its translation: CASSSRYEQYF.

The rearrangement links TRBV7-3 to TRBJ2-7; D tentatively reads TRBD1 or TRBD2 (5 bases each). Germline V gene lookup returns CDR1 SGHTA and CDR2 FQGTGA. The germline V and J ends were trimmed by 5 bases and 0 bases, with 14 bases remaining between them. The CDR3 is 15 residues long. The CDR3 nucleotides are TGTGCCAGCAGCGAAGCCCCTGGGGGCTCCTACGAGCAGTACTTC. Translated: CASSEAPGGSYEQYF.

This clone has only a few counts. This chain links TRBV14 with TRBJ2-7; unclear D gene. This CDR3 is 14 amino acids long. CDR1 and CDR2 (germline): SGHDN, FVKESK. V lost 1 base and J 0 bases, leaving 7 bases between the germline ends. The CDR3 nucleotides are TGTGCCAGCAGCCAAGGTTTACTCTCCTACGAGCAGTACTTC. Translating gives CASSQGLLSYEQYF. The variable domain in full, completed from reference TRBV14 and TRBJ2-7, reads EAGVTQFPSHSVIEKGQTVTLRCDPISGHDNLYWYRRVMGKEIKFLLHFVKESKQDESGMPNNRFLAERTGGTYSTLKVQPAELEDSGVYFCASSQGLLSYEQYFGPGTRLTVT.

V gene TRBV19 combines with J gene TRBJ1-3; D is unresolved. Germline values: CDR1 LNHDA, CDR2 SQIVND (reference sequence). Trimming pared 4 bases from V and 0 bases from J, leaving 10 bases between. The CDR3 is 15 amino acids. The CDR3 region is CASSTRWSSGNTIYF. The CDR3 bases are TGTGCCAGTAGTACCCGGTGGAGCTCTGGAAACACCATATATTTT.

This clone was seen only a few times. The chain links TRBV30 to TRBJ1-4; no definite D call. The CDR3 length is 12 residues. V shed 0 bases and J shed 9 bases, with 8 bases lying between them. Looked up from germline, CDR1 is GTSNPN and CDR2 is SVGIG (reference sequence). CDR3 region: CAWSVWPQKLFF. In DNA, the CDR3 is TGTGCCTGGAGTGTCTGGCCGCAAAAACTGTTTTTT.

J is TRBJ2-3 and V is TRBV7-9, with 14 bases fitting TRBD2. The V and J ends lost 5 bases and 5 bases, in that order; junction bases with no gene match: 3. This CDR3 contains 15 residues. Germline V gives CDR1 SEHNR, CDR2 FQNEAQ (reference sequence). CDR3 sequence (DNA): TGTGCCAGCAGCGGGGGACTAGCGGGAGTAGATACGCAGTATTTT. Its protein is CASSGGLAGVDTQYF. Looking up the rest from reference TRBV7-9 and TRBJ2-3 gives the full variable domain: DTGVSQNPRHKITKRGQNVTFRCDPISEHNRLYWYRQTLGQGPEFLTYFQNEAQLEKSRLLSDRFSAERPKGSFSTLEIQRTEQGDSAMYLCASSGGLAGVDTQYFGPGTRLTVL.